These T cell receptor beta chains were read from a single sample in a study of blood T cell repertoires in COVID-19. Clones were read by immunoSEQ multiplex PCR, and TCRdb kept only the in-frame ones, dropping some. Here the sample spans approximately 210,000 clones, 81% being singletons. Sequencing input: PBMCs or T cells enriched from blood (not recorded which). The receptors were gathered from a woman aged 50 to 65 with acute COVID-19. Both conserved end residues are part of each CDR3. A D gene is named only where the DNA matches it firmly. Expanded clones are given a class, and other clones once, few, many or no size at all.

>TRBJ2-4|TRBV12-3/TRBV12-4|.|.
TGTGCCAGCAGACTCGGAGCCAAAAACATTCAGTACTTC
CASRLGAKNIQYF
>TRBJ1-4|TRBV7-8|.|few
TGTGCCAGCAGCTTAGCGGGCTTCCCTAATGAAAAACTGTTTTTT
CASSLAGFPNEKLFF
>TRBJ2-3|TRBV27|TRBD2|.
TGTGCCAGCAGTTTAAAGGCTAGCGGGCGCCTTATGGGAGATACGCAGTATTTT
CASSLKASGRLMGDTQYF
>TRBJ2-5|TRBV27|TRBD2|once
TGTGCCAGCAGTGAGACGGGACTAGCGGTTCAAGAGACCCAGTACTTC
CASSETGLAVQETQYF
>TRBJ2-2|TRBV6-5|TRBD1|few
TGTGCCAGCAGTTACGGGACAGGGGATTCCACCGGGGAGCTGTTTTTT
CASSYGTGDSTGELFF
>TRBJ1-2|TRBV6-6|TRBD1|.
TGTGCCAGCAGTTACAGGGGGCAGGATGGCTACACCTTC
CASSYRGQDGYTF
>TRBJ2-1|TRBV5-4|TRBD2|.
TGTGCCAGCAAGGAGGGACTAGCGGGGGGCGGCAATGAGCAGTTCTTC
CASKEGLAGGGNEQFF
>TRBJ1-3|TRBV7-9|TRBD1|.
TGTGCCAGCAGTTCCGGACAGGGGGGAAACACCATATATTTT
CASSSGQGGNTIYF
>TRBJ2-7|TRBV28|TRBD1|.
TGTGCCAGCACCGACTCAACAGGGGTGGAAGAGCAGTACTTC
CASTDSTGVEEQYF
>TRBJ1-2|TRBV28|.|once
TGTGCCAGCAGTTTGTGGGGGGTCTATGGCTACACCTTC
CASSLWGVYGYTF
>TRBJ1-1|TRBV7-2|.|once
TGTGCCAGCAGCGGCGCTACGGGATTGAACACTGAAGCTTTCTTT
CASSGATGLNTEAFF
>TRBJ1-2|TRBV25-1|.|.
TGTGCCAGCACCACAGGAATCAACTATGGCTACACCTTC
CASTTGINYGYTF
>TRBJ1-4|TRBV28|TRBD1|.
TGTGCCAGCAGTCTACCCGGGACAGGGACGGGCGAAAAACTGTTTTTT
CASSLPGTGTGEKLFF
>TRBJ1-4|TRBV28|.|.
TGTGCCAGCAGTCCCGCGGGGGGCTTCGGTGAAAAACTGTTTTTT
CASSPAGGFGEKLFF
>TRBJ2-7|TRBV28|.|.
TGTGCCAGCAACCCGGGCGGGTGGGTCTACGAGCAGTACTTC
CASNPGGWVYEQYF
>TRBJ2-5|TRBV4-1|TRBD2|.
TGCGCCAGCAGCCCAGGACTAGCGACCCAAGAGACCCAGTACTTC
CASSPGLATQETQYF
>TRBJ2-7|TRBV5-5|.|.
TGTGCCAGCAGCTTACAGGGACACAGCTCCTACGAGCAGTACTTC
CASSLQGHSSYEQYF
>TRBJ1-2|TRBV5-1|.|once
TGCGCCAGCAGCTTGGATGCTAGTGGGTATGGCTACACCTTC
CASSLDASGYGYTF
>TRBJ2-7|TRBV12-5|.|.
TGTGCTAGTGGTTTGGTACGGGGGGCAGGGTATGACGAGCAGTACTTC
CASGLVRGAGYDEQYF
>TRBJ2-7|TRBV19|TRBD2|.
TGTGCCAGTAGTATGGGACTAGCGGGAGTGGAGCAGTACTTC
CASSMGLAGVEQYF
>TRBJ1-4|TRBV28|.|.
TGTGCCAGCAGTTTATTCGGAGCAGGGGAGAATGAAAAACTGTTTTTT
CASSLFGAGENEKLFF
>TRBJ1-4|TRBV4-3|TRBD1|.
TGCGCCAGCAGCCCCTGGACAGGGGAGGGTGAAAAACTGTTTTTT
CASSPWTGEGEKLFF
>TRBJ1-3|TRBV5-6|TRBD1|.
TGTGCCAGCAGGTGGCTTGGGACAGTGGAGGGAACCATATATTTT
CASRWLGTVEGTIYF
>TRBJ2-7|TRBV3-1/TRBV3-2|TRBD2|.
TGTCCCAGCCGGCACAACCCCACGGCGGGGGGGGCCTACGAGCAGTACTTC
CPSRHNPTAGGAYEQYF
>TRBJ1-4|TRBV18|.|.
TGTGCCAGCTCACCACCGTCCAGGGAAAAACTGTTTTTT
CASSPPSREKLFF
>TRBJ2-7|TRBV5-1|.|.
TGCGCCAGCAGCTTAGGGGCGCTAGATTATAACGAGCAGTACTTC
CASSLGALDYNEQYF
>TRBJ2-7|TRBV2|TRBD2|few
TGTGCCAGCAGTGAAGCTGTCCTCCGAAGGACTAGCGGGGGCCCGAGCTCCTACGAGCAGTACTTC
CASSEAVLRRTSGGPSSYEQYF
>TRBJ2-7|TRBV18|TRBD2|.
TGTGCCAGCTCACCTAGACTAGCGGGGTTTGTTCTCCCCGCTGCAGTAGACTACGAGCAGTACTTC
CASSPRLAGFVLPAAVDYEQYF
>TRBJ2-3|TRBV11-2|.|.
TGTGCCAGCAGTGGGAGTGGGTCAGATACGCAGTATTTT
CASSGSGSDTQYF
>TRBJ2-7|TRBV5-1|.|few
TGCGCCAGCAGTCGAACTAGCCAAAGCTACGAGCAGTACTTC
CASSRTSQSYEQYF
>TRBJ2-7|TRBV21-1|.|.
TGTGCCAGCAGCGTCCCGGACTTTTTCCCCTCCTACGAGCAGTACTTC
CASSVPDFFPSYEQYF
>TRBJ2-7|TRBV7-2|TRBD2|.
TGTGCCAGCAGCTTAATGGCTAGCGGGAGAGGCCCCTACGAGCAGTACTTC
CASSLMASGRGPYEQYF
>TRBJ2-7|TRBV3-1/TRBV3-2|.|.
TGTGCCAGCAGCCCCTCCCCGGGTAGCTCCTACGAGCAGTACTTC
CASSPSPGSSYEQYF
>TRBJ2-1|TRBV19|TRBD2|.
TGTGCCAGTAGCTATCCTCGGGGGACTAGCGGGCAAGATGAGCAGTTCTTC
CASSYPRGTSGQDEQFF
>TRBJ2-5|TRBV2|.|.
TGTGCCAGCAGTGGACAGGGAGGAAGGGCGACCCAGTACTTC
CASSGQGGRATQYF
>TRBJ1-5|TRBV21-1|.|.
TGTGCCAGCAGCAACCCTGGGGACAGGGGCAGCAATCAGCCCCAGCATTTT
CASSNPGDRGSNQPQHF
>TRBJ2-3|TRBV7-2|TRBD2|.
TGTGCCAGCAGCTCGGGACTAGGCACAGATACGCAGTATTTT
CASSSGLGTDTQYF
>TRBJ2-3|TRBV30|.|few
TGTGCCTGGAACTACGGCAGGGATGGAGATACGCAGTATTTT
CAWNYGRDGDTQYF
>TRBJ1-4|TRBV4-2|.|few
TGTGCCAGCAGCTCCCGGGAGGTTGCTAATGAAAAACTGTTTTTT
CASSSREVANEKLFF
>TRBJ2-7|TRBV21-1|.|few
TGTGCCAGCAACGACGACAGGGTAAGGGACTACGAGCAGTACTTC
CASNDDRVRDYEQYF
>TRBJ2-7|TRBV18|TRBD1|.
TGTGCCAGCTCACCACTTTCCGGGACAGGGGTCTACGAGCAGTACTTC
CASSPLSGTGVYEQYF
>TRBJ1-4|TRBV28|.|.
TGTGCCAGCAGTTTATCGCAGGGAAAACTGTTTTTT
CASSLSQGKLFF